The sequence of this T cell receptor beta chain was determined in a study of radiotherapy plus CTLA-4 blockade in lung cancer (dated by TCRdb to the late 2010s). Background on the whole study: Objective responses occurred in around 19% of enrolled patients, and under 40% achieved disease control. Results the study describes overall, beyond this receptor: TCR clones derived from tumors expanded in peripheral blood after treatment with radiotherapy and ipilimumab. Early dynamic changes in blood T cell clones, together with increased serum interferon-beta after radiation, were reported as the strongest predictors of response.

The junction carries 17 bases between V and J, which are trimmed by 3 bases and 8 bases respectively. CDR1 and CDR2 were assigned from the germline V gene as SNHLY and FYNNEI. The CDR3 goes from the cysteine to the phenylalanine over 14 residues. Left in the record is the CDR3 DNA by itself, 42 bases read in frame from the first base. The study evaluated CTLA-4 blockade (ipilimumab) given together with focal radiation therapy in patients who had chemo-refractory metastatic non-small-cell lung cancer. Remarks on this clone: No antigen is known for it. The record has no base qualities; no much larger clone is one base away.

Libraries were built with the immunoSEQ multiplex PCR assay. As stored in TCRdb, this immuneACCESS dataset retains in-frame rearrangements with V and J assigned. A fraction of the clones does not appear; measured against another copy, unresolved V genes explain less than half of the discrepancy, and the remainder lacks a known reason. Present in this sample are tens of thousands of clones, 70% of which were seen just once. 4% of the sample is held by the ten biggest clonotypes. The chain links TRBV2 with TRBJ2-7, with no confident D gene call. The source was peripheral blood, collected from a patient treated with radiotherapy plus ipilimumab. The TCR sequence derives from a human donor with non-small cell lung cancer who had stable disease on radiotherapy plus ipilimumab. The nucleotide sequence is TGTGCCAGCAGTGATCTTGTCGGGCCCGGGCAGCAGTACTTC. The resulting protein is CASSDLVGPGQQYF.